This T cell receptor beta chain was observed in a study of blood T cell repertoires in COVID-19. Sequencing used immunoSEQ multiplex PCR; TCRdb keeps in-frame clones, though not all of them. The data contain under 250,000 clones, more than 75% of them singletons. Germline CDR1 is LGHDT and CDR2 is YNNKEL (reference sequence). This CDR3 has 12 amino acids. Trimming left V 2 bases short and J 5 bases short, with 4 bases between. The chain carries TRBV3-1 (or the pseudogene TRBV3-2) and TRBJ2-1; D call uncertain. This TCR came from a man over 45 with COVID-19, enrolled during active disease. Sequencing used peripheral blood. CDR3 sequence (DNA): TGTGCCAGCAGCCAAACGGACAATGAGCAGTTCTTC. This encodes CASSQTDNEQFF.